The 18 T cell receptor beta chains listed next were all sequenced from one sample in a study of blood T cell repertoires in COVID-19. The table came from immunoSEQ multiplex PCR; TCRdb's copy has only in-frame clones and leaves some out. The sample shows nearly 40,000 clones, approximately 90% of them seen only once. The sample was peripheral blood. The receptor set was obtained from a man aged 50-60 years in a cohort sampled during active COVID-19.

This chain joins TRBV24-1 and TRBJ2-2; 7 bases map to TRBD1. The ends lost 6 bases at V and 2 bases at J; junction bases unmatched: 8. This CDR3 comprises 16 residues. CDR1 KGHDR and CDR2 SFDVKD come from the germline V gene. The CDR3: CATSLNRGANTGELFF. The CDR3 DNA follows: TGTGCCACCAGTCTGAACAGGGGCGCAAACACCGGGGAGCTGTTTTTT.

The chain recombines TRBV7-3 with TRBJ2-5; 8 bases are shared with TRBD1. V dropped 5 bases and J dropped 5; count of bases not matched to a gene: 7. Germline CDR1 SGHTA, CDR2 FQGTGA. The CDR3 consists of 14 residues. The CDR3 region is CASSRGQGLETQYF. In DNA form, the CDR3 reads TGTGCCAGCAGCCGCGGACAGGGTCTTGAGACCCAGTACTTC. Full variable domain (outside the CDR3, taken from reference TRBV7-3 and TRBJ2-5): GAGVSQTPSNKVTEKGKYVELRCDPISGHTALYWYRQSLGQGPEFLIYFQGTGAADDSGLPNDRFFAVRPEGSVSTLKIQRTERGDSAVYLCASSRGQGLETQYFGPGTRLLVL.

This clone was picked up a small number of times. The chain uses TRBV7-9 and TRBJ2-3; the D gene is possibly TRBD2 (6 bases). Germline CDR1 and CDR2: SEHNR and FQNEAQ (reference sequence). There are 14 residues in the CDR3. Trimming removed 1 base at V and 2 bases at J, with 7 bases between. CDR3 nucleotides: TGTGCCAGCAGCTTAGGCGGGGACACAGATACGCAGTATTTT. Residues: CASSLGGDTDTQYF.

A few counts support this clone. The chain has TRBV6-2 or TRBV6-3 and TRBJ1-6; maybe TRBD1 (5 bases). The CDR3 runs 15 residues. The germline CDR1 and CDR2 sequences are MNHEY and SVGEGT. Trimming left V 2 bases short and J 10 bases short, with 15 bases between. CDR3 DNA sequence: TGTGCCAGCAGTTACGCTGCCAGGGAGGAATCACCCCTCCACTTT. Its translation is CASSYAAREESPLHF.

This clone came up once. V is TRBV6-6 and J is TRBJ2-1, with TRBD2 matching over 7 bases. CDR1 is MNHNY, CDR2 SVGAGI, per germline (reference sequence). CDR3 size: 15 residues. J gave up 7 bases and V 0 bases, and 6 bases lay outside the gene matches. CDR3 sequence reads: CASSYSPSGQNEQFF. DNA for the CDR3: TGTGCCAGCAGTTACTCGCCTAGCGGTCAGAATGAGCAGTTCTTC.

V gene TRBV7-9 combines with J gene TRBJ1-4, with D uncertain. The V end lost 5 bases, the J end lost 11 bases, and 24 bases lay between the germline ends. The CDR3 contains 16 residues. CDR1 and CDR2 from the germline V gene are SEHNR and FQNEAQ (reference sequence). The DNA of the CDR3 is TGTGCCAGCAGCACTAGTGACTTCCGGTCCCTAGGGAAACTGTTTTTT. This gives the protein CASSTSDFRSLGKLFF.

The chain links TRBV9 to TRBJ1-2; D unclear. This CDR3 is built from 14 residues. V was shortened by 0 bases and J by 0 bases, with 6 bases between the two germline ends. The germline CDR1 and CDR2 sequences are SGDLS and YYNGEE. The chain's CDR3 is CASSVGLANYGYTF. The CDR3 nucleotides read TGTGCCAGCAGCGTAGGACTAGCTAACTATGGCTACACCTTC.

In DNA form, the CDR3 reads TGTGCCAGCAGCGTAGAGGGGAGCGGGAGTCTCTACGAGCAGTACGTC. It encodes CASSVEGSGSLYEQYV. The V and J genes are TRBV9 and TRBJ2-7; 8 bases fit TRBD2. The length of the CDR3 is 16 residues. Looked up from germline, CDR1 is SGDLS and CDR2 is YYNGEE. The junction had 8 bases not matched to a gene; V was cut back by 0 bases and J by 3 bases.

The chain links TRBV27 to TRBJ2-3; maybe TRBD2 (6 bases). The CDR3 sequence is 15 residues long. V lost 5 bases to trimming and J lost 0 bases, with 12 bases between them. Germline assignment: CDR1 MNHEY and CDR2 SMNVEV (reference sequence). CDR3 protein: CASSPLGGSTDTQYF. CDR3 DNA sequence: TGTGCCAGCAGTCCGCTGGGGGGAAGCACAGATACGCAGTATTTT.

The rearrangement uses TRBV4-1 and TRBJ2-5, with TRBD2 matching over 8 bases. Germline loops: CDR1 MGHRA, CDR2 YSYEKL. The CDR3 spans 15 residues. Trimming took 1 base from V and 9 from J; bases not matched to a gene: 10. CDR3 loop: CASSQVELADAAQYF. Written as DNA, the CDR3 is TGCGCCAGCAGCCAAGTGGAACTAGCGGATGCGGCCCAGTACTTC.

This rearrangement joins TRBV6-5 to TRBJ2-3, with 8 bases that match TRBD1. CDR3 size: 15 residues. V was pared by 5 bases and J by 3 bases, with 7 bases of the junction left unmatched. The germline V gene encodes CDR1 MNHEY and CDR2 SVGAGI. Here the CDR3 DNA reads TGTGCCAGCAGTATAACAGGGGGGAGAACAGATACGCAGTATTTT. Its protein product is CASSITGGRTDTQYF.

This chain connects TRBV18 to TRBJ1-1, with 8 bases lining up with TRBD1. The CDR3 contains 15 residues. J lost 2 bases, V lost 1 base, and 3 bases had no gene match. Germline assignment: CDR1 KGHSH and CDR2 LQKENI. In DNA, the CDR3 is TGTGCCAGCTCACCACTGGACAGGGTTAACACTGAAGCTTTCTTT. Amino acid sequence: CASSPLDRVNTEAFF.

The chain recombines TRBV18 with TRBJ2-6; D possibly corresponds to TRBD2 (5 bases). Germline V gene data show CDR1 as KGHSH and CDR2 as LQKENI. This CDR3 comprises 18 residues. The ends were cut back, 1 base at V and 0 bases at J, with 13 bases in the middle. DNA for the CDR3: TGTGCCAGCTCACCACGGAGCAGCGGCCTCTCTGGGGCCAACGTCCTGACTTTC. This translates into CASSPRSSGLSGANVLTF. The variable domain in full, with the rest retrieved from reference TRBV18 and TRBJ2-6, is NAGVMQNPRHLVRRRGQEARLRCSPMKGHSHVYWYRQLPEEGLKFMVYLQKENIIDESGMPKERFSAEFPKEGPSILRIQQVVRGDSAAYFCASSPRSSGLSGANVLTFGAGSRLTVL.

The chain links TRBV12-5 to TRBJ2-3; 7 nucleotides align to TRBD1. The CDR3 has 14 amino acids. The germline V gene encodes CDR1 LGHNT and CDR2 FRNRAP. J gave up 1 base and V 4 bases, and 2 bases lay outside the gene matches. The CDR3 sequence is CASGSGTGTDTQYF. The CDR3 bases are TGTGCTAGTGGTTCCGGGACAGGCACAGATACGCAGTATTTT.

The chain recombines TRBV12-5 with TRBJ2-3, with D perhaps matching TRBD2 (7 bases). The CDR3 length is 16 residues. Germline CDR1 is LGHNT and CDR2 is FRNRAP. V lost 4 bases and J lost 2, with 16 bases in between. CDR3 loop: CASGWGKGGNTDTQYF. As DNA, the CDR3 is TGTGCTAGTGGTTGGGGGAAGGGGGGGAACACAGATACGCAGTATTTT.

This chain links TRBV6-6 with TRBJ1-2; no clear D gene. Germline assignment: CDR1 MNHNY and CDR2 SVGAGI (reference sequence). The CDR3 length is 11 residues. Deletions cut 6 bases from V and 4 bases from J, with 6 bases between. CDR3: CASRGGYGYTF. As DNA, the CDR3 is TGTGCCAGCAGGGGAGGCTATGGCTACACCTTC.

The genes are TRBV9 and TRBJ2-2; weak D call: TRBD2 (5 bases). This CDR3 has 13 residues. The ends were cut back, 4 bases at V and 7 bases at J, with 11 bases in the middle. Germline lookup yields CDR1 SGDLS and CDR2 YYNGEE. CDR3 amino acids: CASSPGNFGELFF. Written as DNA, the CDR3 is TGTGCCAGCAGCCCCGGGAATTTCGGGGAGCTGTTTTTT.

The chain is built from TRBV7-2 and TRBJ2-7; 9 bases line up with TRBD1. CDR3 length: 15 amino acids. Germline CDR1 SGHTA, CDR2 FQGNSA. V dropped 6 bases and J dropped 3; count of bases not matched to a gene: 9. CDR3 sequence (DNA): TGTGCCAGCAGGCAGGACAGGGGAACCCACTACGAGCAGTACTTC. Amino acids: CASRQDRGTHYEQYF. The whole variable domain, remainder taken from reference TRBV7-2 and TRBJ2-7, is GAGVSQSPSNKVTEKGKDVELRCDPISGHTALYWYRQSLGQGLEFLIYFQGNSAPDKSGLPSDRFSAERTGGSVSTLTIQRTQQEDSAVYLCASRQDRGTHYEQYFGPGTRLTVT.